This T cell receptor beta chain was identified in a study of T-cell reconstitution after alpha-beta-depleted transplantation in children. General study results and limits: Reported findings indicate that, about two months after transplant, alpha-beta T cells came from several hundred expanded clones, which were derived from non-depleted graft cells.

The germline V gene has CDR1 MNHEY and CDR2 SMNVEV (reference sequence). The CDR3 has 16 residues. The V segment lost 6 bases and the J segment 5 bases; nucleotides outside the gene matches: 11. This clonotype was recorded many times. Antigen unknown. Unique molecular identifiers featured in how the TCRbeta library was prepared. TCRdb re-called the PCR reads through MiXCR, storing one row per CDR3 protein. The sample records around 440,000 distinct CDR3 sequences, roughly a tenth being singletons. The rearrangement joins TRBV27 to TRBJ2-3; 10 bases match TRBD2. The receptor was isolated from a child aged 2 to 10 with inherited bone marrow failure, due to receive a stem cell transplant. The specimen was PBMCs, collected before TCRalphabeta/CD19-depleted stem cell transplant. CDR3 DNA: TGTGCCAGCAGCTCCCCGGGGACTAGCGATGGAGATACGCAGTATTTT. Residues: CASSSPGTSDGDTQYF.